A single sample is the source of the 6 T cell receptor beta chains below, sequenced in a study of blood T cell repertoires in COVID-19 (dated by TCRdb to the early 2020s). The library was obtained by the immunoSEQ multiplex PCR assay. TCRdb retrieved this table from immuneACCESS and kept in-frame rearrangements only. Not all clones are present; in checked studies, unresolved V genes account for under half, and no reason is known for the remainder. For this sample the table gives tens of thousands of clones, of which around 86% were detected only once. Together, the top ten hold under 30% of the sample. The sample comprised peripheral blood. These receptors all stem from a human donor in a cohort sampled during active COVID-19.

CDR3: CASSFSPGRVETQYF. CDR3 DNA: TGCGCCAGCAGCTTTAGTCCGGGCAGGGTGGAGACCCAGTACTTC. The chain is built from TRBV5-1 and TRBJ2-5; D possibly corresponds to TRBD1 (5 bases). V was cut by 2 bases and J by 5 bases, with 16 bases left in between. The CDR3 consists of 15 residues. The germline gives CDR1 SGHRS, CDR2 YFSETQ.

The chain employs TRBV5-1 and TRBJ1-5; D gene uncertain. The V end lost 0 bases, the J end lost 2 bases, and 9 bases lay between the germline ends. Germline lookup yields CDR1 SGHRS and CDR2 YFSETQ. The CDR3 loop spans 15 amino acids. In DNA, the CDR3 is TGCGCCAGCAGCTTGGGGCAGTCAGGCAATCAGCCCCAGCATTTT. Its protein product is CASSLGQSGNQPQHF.

This clone has just one count. The chain has TRBV5-1 and TRBJ2-5, with TRBD2 as a possible D gene (7 bases). The V gene lost 6 bases and the J gene lost 2 bases, with 14 bases spanning the gap. Germline CDR1 is SGHRS and CDR2 is YFSETQ. CDR3 length: 14 amino acids. CDR3 in amino acids: CASTWGGQQETQYF. CDR3 coding DNA: TGCGCCAGCACCTGGGGGGGGCAGCAAGAGACCCAGTACTTC.

Written as DNA, the CDR3 is TGTGCCAGTCTCCCTAGGACAGGGAACACCGGGGAGCTGTTTTTT. Translated, it gives CASLPRTGNTGELFF. V gene TRBV19 combines with J gene TRBJ2-2; 7 positions match TRBD1. The V and J ends lost 8 bases and 1 base, in that order; junction bases with no gene match: 7. Germline CDR1 and CDR2: LNHDA and SQIVND (reference sequence). The CDR3 sequence is 15 residues long.

This clone has a count of ten or more. The chain uses TRBV2 and TRBJ2-7; 9 bases agree with TRBD1. V lost 7 bases, J lost 2 bases, and 6 bases stayed unmatched. The CDR3 runs 14 residues. Germline V gene lookup returns CDR1 SNHLY and CDR2 FYNNEI. CDR3 in amino acids: CASKDRGSTYEQYF. CDR3 DNA sequence: TGTGCCAGCAAGGACAGGGGTTCTACCTACGAGCAGTACTTC.

This chain joins TRBV6-5 and TRBJ1-1; D gene ambiguous. Germline V gene lookup returns CDR1 MNHEY and CDR2 SVGAGI. V lost 6 bases and J lost 3, with 11 bases in between. The CDR3 is 13 amino acids. CDR3 sequence: CASRLLVDTEAFF. As DNA, the CDR3 is TGTGCCAGCAGGCTCCTTGTAGACACTGAAGCTTTCTTT.